The 27 T cell receptor beta chains below were found in one sample sequenced in a study of T cell changes during pregnancy in multiple sclerosis. The protocol was immunoSEQ multiplex PCR, while the TCRdb copy is restricted to in-frame clones and leaves out a portion. The data hold about 75,000 clones, with roughly nine tenths observed a single time. Source: peripheral blood, taken in the first trimester of pregnancy. These receptors were collected from a female donor in good health, enrolled as a control in a pregnancy study.

The chain links TRBV5-1 to TRBJ2-5; no firm D call. The CDR3 is 11 amino acids. Trimming left V 6 bases short and J 4 bases short, with 7 bases between. CDR1 and CDR2 from the germline V gene are SGHRS and YFSETQ. The CDR3 bases are TGCGCCAGCACTAACTCAGAGACCCAGTACTTC. Translated, it gives CASTNSETQYF.

Within the sample, this clone is medium-sized. The CDR3 DNA reads as TGTGCCAGCAGTGAACCCGGGGGGGCAGATACGCAGTATTTT. Encoded protein: CASSEPGGADTQYF. The chain links TRBV6-4 to TRBJ2-3, with 8 positions matching TRBD2. With V trimmed by 3 bases and J by 4 bases, 3 bases remained unmatched. Germline V CDR1 and CDR2: MRHNA, SNTAGT. The CDR3 has 14 residues.

The V gene is TRBV6-1, the J gene TRBJ1-1; D gene unclear. The CDR3 extends over 13 amino acids. V lost 5 bases and J lost 3, with 10 bases in between. CDR1 is MNHNS and CDR2 is SASEGT in the germline V gene. The CDR3 bases are TGTGCCAGCAGTTCAACAAAAGACACTGAAGCTTTCTTT. The encoded protein is CASSSTKDTEAFF.

The V gene is TRBV28, the J gene TRBJ1-4; 7 nucleotides match TRBD1. The CDR3 is 15 residues long. From germline, CDR1 is MDHEN and CDR2 SYDVKM. V was pared by 6 bases and J by 4 bases, with 8 bases of the junction left unmatched. The CDR3 region is CASRRRDSLNEKLFF. The CDR3 DNA is TGTGCCAGCAGACGTCGGGACAGCCTTAATGAAAAACTGTTTTTT.

CDR3 sequence reads: CASIPRGAVNTEAFF. Written as DNA, the CDR3 is TGTGCCAGTATTCCTCGGGGGGCGGTGAACACTGAAGCTTTCTTT. The chain joins TRBV19 to TRBJ1-1; a weak D match, TRBD1 (6 bases). The CDR3 length is 15 residues. Trimming stripped 7 bases from V and 0 bases from J, with 15 bases between. Looked up from germline, CDR1 is LNHDA and CDR2 is SQIVND (reference sequence).

The CDR3 DNA is TGTGCCAGCAGCGCCCAGTCAGGGGGACGAGGAGGCTACACCTTC. As protein: CASSAQSGGRGGYTF. The rearrangement links TRBV7-2 to TRBJ1-2; TRBD1 agrees at 7 bases. Losses at the gene ends were 5 bases for V and 8 bases for J; bases not matched to a gene: 14. Germline V CDR1 and CDR2: SGHTA, FQGNSA. CDR3 length: 15 amino acids.

The chain combines TRBV23-1 with TRBJ2-1; possibly TRBD2 for D (5 bases). TRBV23-1 is marked as an open reading frame, function uncertain. Trimming pared 4 bases from V and 5 bases from J, leaving 12 bases between. The CDR3 totals 14 residues. The CDR3 reads CASSPREGNNEQFF. The CDR3 coding sequence is TGCGCCAGCAGTCCCCGAGAGGGTAACAATGAGCAGTTCTTC.

The gene calls are TRBV5-4 and TRBJ2-7; D unclear. V gave up 0 bases and J gave up 5 bases, with 9 bases separating them. CDR1 SGHNT and CDR2 YYREEE come from the germline V gene (reference sequence). This CDR3 has 13 residues. CDR3 sequence: CASSLVQENEQYF. CDR3 sequence (DNA): TGTGCCAGCAGCTTGGTGCAGGAAAACGAGCAGTACTTC.

The chain employs TRBV28 and TRBJ2-5; 7 bases are shared with TRBD1. The DNA end is a closer match to TRBJ2-7, so the J assignment may be wrong. There are 15 residues in the CDR3. Germline V gene sequence: CDR1 MDHEN, CDR2 SYDVKM. CDR3 sequence (DNA): TGTGCCAGCAGTGGGGGCAGGGGGAATCCCTACGAGCAGTACTTC. Its protein product is CASSGGRGNPYEQYF.

This sequence joins TRBV6-4 and TRBJ2-3; the D is unclear. Germline assignment: CDR1 MRHNA and CDR2 SNTAGT. V was cut by 2 bases and J by 2 bases, with 20 bases left in between. This CDR3 has 18 residues. CDR3 in DNA: TGTGCCAGCAGTGACCAAGCAACAGCCCTCCCTTTCACAGATACGCAGTATTTT. The encoded protein is CASSDQATALPFTDTQYF.

The chain links TRBV6-4 to TRBJ2-1, with D perhaps TRBD1 (6 bases). From germline, CDR1 is MRHNA and CDR2 SNTAGT. V lost 7 bases and J 2 bases, leaving 21 bases between the germline ends. The CDR3 consists of 17 residues. The CDR3 DNA reads TGTGCCAGCACCCAGAATCCAGGGGCCGATACCTACAATGAGCAGTTCTTC. Translating gives CASTQNPGADTYNEQFF.

DNA of the CDR3: TGTGCCATCAGTGGGGGACAGGGGACCTTCTACGAGCAGTACTTC. It specifies CAISGGQGTFYEQYF. The chain combines TRBV10-3 with TRBJ2-7; 10 positions match TRBD1. CDR1 and CDR2 (germline): ENHRY, SYGVKD. Trimming at V came to 4 bases and at J to 3 bases, leaving 6 bases not matched to a gene. The CDR3 has 15 amino acids.

The chain employs TRBV5-1 and TRBJ2-7, with D possibly TRBD1 on 5 matching bases. The CDR3 is 14 residues long. Per germline, CDR1 SGHRS and CDR2 YFSETQ. Trimming took 0 bases from V and 2 from J, leaving 9 bases between them. The CDR3 protein is CASSLDRLTYEQYF. DNA for the CDR3: TGCGCCAGCAGCTTGGACAGGTTAACCTACGAGCAGTACTTC.

The rearrangement joins TRBV5-1 to TRBJ2-5; 10 bases are a match to TRBD1. Germline V gene sequence: CDR1 SGHRS, CDR2 YFSETQ. CDR3 size: 15 residues. Trimming cost V 6 bases and J 5 bases; bases outside gene matches: 10. For the CDR3, the DNA is TGCGCCAGCACCGACAGGGGGCTTAGTGGTGAGACCCAGTACTTC. Its protein product is CASTDRGLSGETQYF. Looking up the rest from reference TRBV5-1 and TRBJ2-5 gives the full variable domain: KAGVTQTPRYLIKTRGQQVTLSCSPISGHRSVSWYQQTPGQGLQFLFEYFSETQRNKGNFPGRFSGRQFSNSRSEMNVSTLELGDSALYLCASTDRGLSGETQYFGPGTRLLVL.

The rearrangement joins TRBV19 to TRBJ1-5, with D hard to call. This CDR3 region has 12 residues. Trimming pared 8 bases from V and 7 bases from J, leaving 12 bases between. Germline loops: CDR1 LNHDA, CDR2 SQIVND (reference sequence). The CDR3 sequence is CASDGGSQPQHF. CDR3 nucleotides: TGTGCCAGTGATGGAGGGAGCCAGCCCCAGCATTTT.

This chain links TRBV28 with TRBJ2-7, with TRBD1 identical over 7 bases. V was pared by 8 bases and J by 2 bases, with 9 bases of the junction left unmatched. The CDR3 totals 14 residues. The V gene's germline CDR1 is MDHEN and CDR2 SYDVKM. This CDR3 is CASPLRTGAYEQYF. For the CDR3, the DNA is TGTGCCAGCCCCTTAAGGACAGGCGCCTACGAGCAGTACTTC.

The rearrangement uses TRBV5-1 and TRBJ1-1; the D gene is possibly TRBD1 (6 bases). CDR3 size: 14 residues. The ends were cut back, 5 bases at V and 4 bases at J, with 15 bases in the middle. From germline, CDR1 is SGHRS and CDR2 YFSETQ. The chain's CDR3 is CASSLDRMGTEAFF. The CDR3 DNA sequence: TGCGCCAGCAGTCTGGACAGAATGGGCACTGAAGCTTTCTTT.

This chain joins TRBV20-1 and TRBJ2-1; D ambiguous. The germline V gene encodes CDR1 DFQATT and CDR2 SNEGSKA (reference sequence). The CDR3 spans 11 residues. V lost 6 bases and J 6 bases, leaving 9 bases between the germline ends. This chain's CDR3 is CSAQLLNEQFF. CDR3 nucleotide sequence: TGCAGTGCCCAACTTCTCAATGAGCAGTTCTTC.

This CDR3 reads CASSLRSGELSTEAFF. CDR3 DNA: TGCGCCAGCAGCCTGAGGTCAGGGGAGCTGAGCACTGAAGCTTTCTTT. This chain connects TRBV4-1 to TRBJ1-1; maybe TRBD1 (6 bases). Germline assignment: CDR1 MGHRA and CDR2 YSYEKL. The CDR3 contains 16 residues. V shed 4 bases and J shed 4 bases, with 19 bases lying between them.

This clone was found a few times. V is TRBV15 and J is TRBJ2-5; a possible D gene is TRBD1 (5 bases). V lost 3 bases and J 5 bases, leaving 7 bases between the germline ends. The CDR3 is made up of 12 amino acids. In germline, CDR1 is LNHNV, CDR2 YYDKDF (reference sequence). This CDR3 is CATSRGPETQYF. The CDR3 region has the DNA TGTGCCACCAGCAGGGGGCCGGAGACCCAGTACTTC.

The V call is TRBV6-5, the J call TRBJ1-1; TRBD1 might be the D (6 bases). Per the germline V gene, CDR1 is MNHEY and CDR2 is SVGAGI. Trimming pared 3 bases from V and 6 bases from J, leaving 11 bases between. CDR3 size: 13 residues. CDR3 sequence (DNA): TGTGCCAGCAGTTATGACCAGGGGTCTGAAGCTTTCTTT. Translation: CASSYDQGSEAFF.

The chain uses TRBV5-1 and TRBJ2-1; tentative D call: TRBD1 (6 bases). Germline V lookup: CDR1 SGHRS, CDR2 YFSETQ. V lost 4 bases and J 7 bases, leaving 12 bases between the germline ends. This CDR3 comprises 13 residues. Here the CDR3 DNA reads TGCGCCAGCAGCCCCGCAGGGGATAATGAGCAGTTCTTC. It codes for CASSPAGDNEQFF. The whole variable domain, filled in from reference TRBV5-1 and TRBJ2-1, reads KAGVTQTPRYLIKTRGQQVTLSCSPISGHRSVSWYQQTPGQGLQFLFEYFSETQRNKGNFPGRFSGRQFSNSRSEMNVSTLELGDSALYLCASSPAGDNEQFFGPGTRLTVL.

The chain links TRBV5-6 to TRBJ2-7, with a tentative D call TRBD1 (6 bases). CDR1 SGHDT and CDR2 YYEEEE come from the germline V gene. The CDR3 runs to 17 residues. The V and J ends lost 2 bases and 2 bases respectively, with 20 bases between them. For the CDR3, the DNA is TGTGCCAGCAGCTTAGGGTGGCAGGGGCCGACTCCCTACGAGCAGTACTTC. Its translation: CASSLGWQGPTPYEQYF.

The chain joins TRBV14 to TRBJ1-6; TRBD1 aligns across 8 bases. The CDR3 sequence is 14 residues long. CDR1 and CDR2 from the germline V gene are SGHDN and FVKESK. Trimming took 3 bases from V and 7 from J; bases not matched to a gene: 2. This CDR3 is CASSQGQVNSPLHF. DNA of the CDR3: TGTGCCAGCAGCCAGGGACAGGTGAATTCACCCCTCCACTTT.

The chain combines TRBV5-1 with TRBJ2-3; TRBD2 matches at 8 bases. V was clipped by 2 bases and J by 0 bases; unmatched bases: 2. From germline, CDR1 is SGHRS and CDR2 YFSETQ. The length of the CDR3 is 15 residues. The CDR3 is CASSFSGASTDTQYF. The CDR3 DNA is TGCGCCAGCAGCTTTAGCGGGGCGAGCACAGATACGCAGTATTTT. Full variable domain (outside the CDR3, taken from reference TRBV5-1 and TRBJ2-3): KAGVTQTPRYLIKTRGQQVTLSCSPISGHRSVSWYQQTPGQGLQFLFEYFSETQRNKGNFPGRFSGRQFSNSRSEMNVSTLELGDSALYLCASSFSGASTDTQYFGPGTRLTVL.

V and J are TRBV7-9 and TRBJ2-1; TRBD2 agrees at 8 bases. Germline V CDR1 and CDR2: SEHNR, FQNEAQ (reference sequence). J lost 8 bases, V lost 5 bases, and 14 bases had no gene match. The CDR3 length is 16 residues. Here the CDR3 DNA reads TGTGCCAGCAGCCCGGTGACTAGCGCGGGCGGGGATGAGCAGTTCTTC. Translating gives CASSPVTSAGGDEQFF.

The chain is built from TRBV4-3 and TRBJ1-2; tentative D call: TRBD1 (6 bases). Trimming removed 1 base at V and 8 bases at J, with 14 bases between. CDR1 and CDR2 from the germline V gene are LGHNA and YSLEER. The CDR3 length is 14 residues. CDR3 in amino acids: CASSQAGGARGYTF. CDR3 bases: TGCGCCAGCAGCCAAGCTGGGGGGGCGCGAGGCTACACCTTC.